This T cell receptor (beta chain) was captured by sequencing in a study of response to subunit inactivated influenza vaccine. Study results and caveats: The authors offered the suggestion that each seasonal influenza vaccination recruits few new T cells.

Germline assignment: CDR1 SGHAT and CDR2 FQNNGV. The CDR3 runs to 18 residues. V was pared by 1 base and J by 0 bases, with 17 bases between. TCRdb redid the calling of the RT-PCR reads with MiXCR, one entry per CDR3 protein. In the table there are roughly 570,000 distinct CDR3 sequences, about an eighth of which are singletons. This clonotype was counted between two and nine times. Its antigen is unidentified. The J gene is TRBJ2-3, the V gene TRBV11-2; a weak D match, TRBD2 (6 bases). The sequence derives from a middle-aged man who received an inactivated influenza vaccine. Sequencing was performed on PBMCs from blood, taken 40 to 50 days after vaccination. The CDR3 sequence is CASSLVVVTSRSTDTQYF. The DNA for the CDR3 is TGTGCCAGCAGCTTAGTTGTAGTAACTAGCCGAAGCACAGATACGCAGTATTTT.